One and the same sample provided the 15 T cell receptor beta chains below, sequenced in a study of regulatory T cells in long-lasting Graves disease. Time point in this sample: persistent/refractory GD, antithyroid drugs over 5 years with positive TRAb. Extracted RNA from PBMCs served as the source of the TCR library. In building TCR beta libraries, iRepertoire HTBI primers were used together with Arm-PCR of CDR3 regions. Via MiXCR, TCRdb re-called the multiplex PCR reads, giving one row per CDR3 protein. The sample records 400,000 to 500,000 distinct CDR3 sequences, under 25% being singletons. The sample was peripheral blood mononuclear cells (PBMCs), taken when the disease was refractory, from a patient treated with antithyroid drugs. The origin of the receptors is a female donor with Graves disease.

This clonotype was recorded a few times. The chain recombines TRBV19 with TRBJ1-2; perhaps TRBD1 as D (6 bases). Looked up from germline, CDR1 is LNHDA and CDR2 is SQIVND (reference sequence). The V gene lost 4 bases and the J gene lost 8 bases, with 14 bases spanning the gap. This CDR3 contains 13 residues. The DNA of the CDR3 is TGTGCCAGTAGTACCCCAGGACAGTCCGGCTACACCTTC. It codes for CASSTPGQSGYTF.

This clonotype was picked up a small number of times. The rearrangement links TRBV7-9 to TRBJ1-1; D gene ambiguous. Germline V gene lookup returns CDR1 SEHNR and CDR2 FQNEAQ (reference sequence). The CDR3 runs 12 residues. V lost 4 bases, J lost 6 bases, and 9 bases lay in between. The CDR3: CASSSGGSEAFF. In nucleotides, the CDR3 is TGTGCCAGCAGCTCGGGTGGGTCTGAAGCTTTCTTT.

Worth noting for this clonotype: A much larger clone differs by one base, so this may be a read error. The chain carries TRBV10-3 and TRBJ1-5, with D tentatively TRBD1 (5 bases). CDR1 and CDR2 from the germline V gene are ENHRY and SYGVKD. Trimming took 5 bases from V and 6 from J, leaving 14 bases between them. The CDR3 runs to 14 residues. The CDR3 coding sequence is TGTGCCATCAGTCCGGACGGGGCGGGTCAGCCCCAGCATTTT. Translation: CAISPDGAGQPQHF.

This clonotype was seen a handful of times. The gene calls are TRBV6-1 and TRBJ2-1, with 11 bases matching TRBD2. V lost 0 bases to trimming and J lost 3 bases; unmatched junction nucleotides: 7. The germline V gene encodes CDR1 MNHNS and CDR2 SASEGT. This CDR3 spans 18 amino acids. This CDR3 is CASSEAFRTSGLYNEQFF. CDR3 nucleotides: TGTGCCAGCAGTGAAGCGTTCAGGACTAGCGGGCTCTACAATGAGCAGTTCTTC.

This clonotype was seen ten or more times. The chain has TRBV28 and TRBJ1-4; D perhaps matches TRBD1 (5 bases). The CDR3 spans 14 residues. Germline values: CDR1 MDHEN, CDR2 SYDVKM. V lost 3 bases and J lost 7, with 12 bases in between. As DNA, the CDR3 is TGTGCCAGCAGTTTTGTGCAGGGTGGTGAAAAACTGTTTTTT. Translating gives CASSFVQGGEKLFF.

This clonotype was picked up a small number of times. This rearrangement joins TRBV9 to TRBJ2-2; D gene uncertain. The CDR3 consists of 15 residues. Between the trimmed V and J ends, which lost 3 bases and 5 bases, there was a span of 14 bases. Germline V gives CDR1 SGDLS, CDR2 YYNGEE. The CDR3 DNA sequence: TGTGCCAGCAGCGGCCGGGCAAAAGGGACCGGGGAGCTGTTTTTT. Protein sequence: CASSGRAKGTGELFF.

The V and J genes are TRBV4-1 and TRBJ2-7; TRBD1 matches at 7 bases. The germline CDR1 and CDR2 sequences are MGHRA and YSYEKL. The CDR3 runs to 14 residues. Unmatched junction bases numbered 8, after V lost 3 bases and J lost 6 bases. DNA of the CDR3: TGCGCCAGCAGCCACAATAACCCAGGGGGCGAGCAGTACTTC. Translating it yields CASSHNNPGGEQYF.

This clonotype came up many times. This sequence joins TRBV7-9 and TRBJ2-2, with D possibly called TRBD1 or TRBD2 (6 bases each). The CDR3 contains 15 residues. The V and J ends lost 1 base and 4 bases respectively, with 10 bases between them. Germline V gene sequence: CDR1 SEHNR, CDR2 FQNEAQ (reference sequence). In DNA form, the CDR3 reads TGTGCCAGCAGCTTAGGGGGGGCCCGCACCGGGGAGCTGTTTTTT. Its protein is CASSLGGARTGELFF.

The rearrangement joins TRBV3-1 to TRBJ2-1; TRBD1 is a possible D gene (5 bases). V dropped 9 bases and J dropped 0 bases, with 9 bases sitting between them. Per germline, CDR1 LGHDT and CDR2 YNNKEL (reference sequence). The CDR3 sequence is 13 residues long. CDR3 residues: CASSGLSYNEQFF. CDR3 coding DNA: TGTGCCAGTTCAGGGCTCTCCTACAATGAGCAGTTCTTC.

Remarks on this clonotype: A much larger clone lies a single base off, so this may be a read error. The J gene is TRBJ2-7, the V gene TRBV2, with 9 bases identical to TRBD2. In germline, CDR1 is SNHLY, CDR2 FYNNEI. CDR3 length: 16 residues. In nucleotides, the CDR3 is TGTGCCAGCAGTGCGTCCTGGACTAGCGCCGGCTACGGGCAGTACTTC. As protein: CASSASWTSAGYGQYF. Using reference TRBV2 and TRBJ2-7 for the parts outside the CDR3, the full variable domain is EPEVTQTPSHQVTQMGQEVILRCVPISNHLYFYWYRQILGQKVEFLVSFYNNEISEKSEIFDDQFSVERPDGSNFTLKIRSTKLEDSAMYFCASSASWTSAGYGQYFGPGTRLTVT.

The table lists this clonotype with many counts. The rearrangement uses TRBV12-3 or TRBV12-4 and TRBJ1-5; D is unclear. V lost 2 bases to trimming and J lost 0 bases, with 5 bases between them. CDR3 length: 14 residues. The CDR3 nucleotides read TGTGCCAGCAGTTTATCGGGTAGCAATCAGCCCCAGCATTTT. It translates to CASSLSGSNQPQHF.

This clonotype was seen more than once but under ten times. V is TRBV5-1 and J is TRBJ2-2; D is undetermined. The CDR3 covers 15 residues. V gave up 0 bases and J gave up 3 bases, with 9 bases separating them. Germline-derived CDR1 and CDR2 are SGHRS and YFSETQ. The CDR3 region has the DNA TGCGCCAGCAGCTTGGAGGGATTCGACACCGGGGAGCTGTTTTTT. Translation gives CASSLEGFDTGELFF.

J is TRBJ2-7 and V is TRBV20-1; possibly TRBD2 for D (6 bases). The CDR3 covers 14 residues. Deletions cut 1 base from V and 1 base from J, with 11 bases between. The V gene's germline CDR1 is DFQATT and CDR2 SNEGSKA (reference sequence). The CDR3 spells CSARVGSGSYEQYF. CDR3 DNA: TGCAGTGCTAGAGTTGGTAGCGGATCCTACGAGCAGTACTTC.

This clonotype was counted at least ten times. The chain employs TRBV28 and TRBJ2-7; tentative D call: TRBD2 (5 bases). V was pared by 2 bases and J by 0 bases, with 11 bases between. The CDR3 length is 15 residues. CDR1 and CDR2 from the germline V gene are MDHEN and SYDVKM. CDR3 amino acids: CASSLGGYISYEQYF. The CDR3 region has the DNA TGTGCCAGCAGTTTAGGCGGGTACATCTCCTACGAGCAGTACTTC. The whole variable domain, remainder taken from reference TRBV28 and TRBJ2-7, is DVKVTQSSRYLVKRTGEKVFLECVQDMDHENMFWYRQDPGLGLRLIYFSYDVKMKEKGDIPEGYSVSREKKERFSLILESASTNQTSMYLCASSLGGYISYEQYFGPGTRLTVT.

This clonotype was recorded at least ten times. V and J are TRBV28 and TRBJ1-5, with D possibly matching TRBD1 (5 bases). The CDR3 sequence is 15 residues long. V lost 3 bases and J lost 3, with 12 bases in between. From germline, CDR1 is MDHEN and CDR2 SYDVKM. CDR3 DNA sequence: TGTGCCAGCAGTTTTCTTAGAGGGGTCAATCAGCCCCAGCATTTT. Its protein is CASSFLRGVNQPQHF.